A single sample gave rise to the 15 T cell receptor beta chains below, sequenced in a study of CD8 T cells in ankylosing spondylitis. Study results and limitations: Seemingly characteristic of ankylosing spondylitis blood was a TCR beta motif consisting of roughly 8 highly homologous variants.

TCRdb fed the 5' RACE reads into MiXCR, producing one record per CDR3 protein. The sample has a few hundred thousand distinct CDR3 sequences, about 20% seen once. Antigens for these TCRs are unknown. Sample: blood, either unsorted or a sorted T cell fraction (not recorded which). These receptors were taken from a male donor with ankylosing spondylitis.

This clonotype was observed a handful of times. The V and J genes are TRBV7-2 and TRBJ2-4; D is perhaps TRBD2 (6 bases). Trimming pared 4 bases from V and 8 bases from J, leaving 18 bases between. The CDR3 consists of 15 residues. Germline lookup yields CDR1 SGHTA and CDR2 FQGNSA. In nucleotides, the CDR3 is TGTGCCAGCAGCTCAAGGGGAGGATCCGGGGACATTCAGTACTTC. It is translated as CASSSRGGSGDIQYF.

This rearrangement joins TRBV29-1 to TRBJ2-5; TRBD2 agrees at 8 bases. V dropped 6 bases and J dropped 3; count of bases not matched to a gene: 12. The germline V gene has CDR1 SQVTM and CDR2 ANQGSEA. The CDR3 extends over 15 amino acids. The CDR3 loop is CSVAPSGRTEETQYF. CDR3 in DNA: TGCAGCGTCGCCCCCAGCGGGAGAACGGAAGAGACCCAGTACTTC.

This chain connects TRBV11-2 to TRBJ2-7; the match to TRBD2 covers 10 bases. Trimming cost V 0 bases and J 5 bases; bases outside gene matches: 4. In germline, CDR1 is SGHAT, CDR2 FQNNGV. The CDR3 loop spans 15 amino acids. The CDR3 DNA is TGTGCCAGCAGCTTAGACTCCCTAGCGGGAGACGAGCAGTACTTC. Protein product: CASSLDSLAGDEQYF.

This clonotype was seen a handful of times. The chain carries TRBV27 and TRBJ2-3, with TRBD2 matching 11 bases. The CDR3 has 19 residues. The V gene end was trimmed by 5 bases and the J gene end by 3 bases; junction bases not matched to a gene: 16. Looked up from germline, CDR1 is MNHEY and CDR2 is SMNVEV (reference sequence). CDR3 loop: CASSPRRTSGFGETDTQYF. In DNA, the CDR3 is TGTGCCAGCAGTCCGAGACGGACTAGCGGGTTCGGTGAAACAGATACGCAGTATTTT.

This clonotype showed up just a few times. V and J are TRBV29-1 and TRBJ2-3; 9 bases map to TRBD2. Germline values: CDR1 SQVTM, CDR2 ANQGSEA. This CDR3 has 17 amino acids. Trimming at V came to 0 bases and at J to 2 bases, leaving 9 bases not matched to a gene. CDR3 nucleotide sequence: TGCAGCGTTGAAGAAGGTGGGACTAGCAGATACACAGATACGCAGTATTTT. Protein sequence: CSVEEGGTSRYTDTQYF.

This clonotype was counted only a few times. The rearrangement joins TRBV19 to TRBJ2-7; 8 bases line up with TRBD1. The CDR3 sequence is 16 residues long. The V and J ends lost 4 bases and 3 bases, in that order; junction bases with no gene match: 11. Germline values: CDR1 LNHDA, CDR2 SQIVND (reference sequence). Here the CDR3 reads CASSTGQVVGRYEQYF. The DNA of the CDR3 is TGTGCCAGTAGTACGGGACAGGTAGTTGGTCGCTACGAGCAGTACTTC.

The CDR3 sequence: CSVEDAGMETQYF. The CDR3 DNA sequence: TGCAGCGTTGAAGATGCAGGGATGGAGACCCAGTACTTC. V is TRBV29-1 and J is TRBJ2-5, with D maybe TRBD1 (5 bases). The CDR3 is 13 residues long. With 0 bases removed from V and 5 bases from J, the gap between germline ends came to 10 bases. Germline CDR1 is SQVTM and CDR2 is ANQGSEA. The whole variable domain, filled in from reference TRBV29-1 and TRBJ2-5, reads SAVISQKPSRDICQRGTSLTIQCQVDSQVTMMFWYRQQPGQSLTLIATANQGSEATYESGFVIDKFPISRPNLTFSTLTVSNMSPEDSSIYLCSVEDAGMETQYFGPGTRLLVL.

The V and J genes are TRBV5-1 and TRBJ1-1; 7 nucleotides match TRBD1. The CDR3 length is 15 residues. The V segment lost 3 bases and the J segment 3 bases; nucleotides outside the gene matches: 8. In germline, CDR1 is SGHRS, CDR2 YFSETQ. The CDR3 sequence: CASSSLSGGDTEAFF. The DNA for the CDR3 is TGCGCCAGCAGCTCCCTTTCAGGGGGGGACACTGAAGCTTTCTTT.

The chain recombines TRBV20-1 with TRBJ1-3; the match to TRBD1 covers 9 bases. The germline CDR1 and CDR2 sequences are DFQATT and SNEGSKA (reference sequence). V lost 4 bases and J lost 3; bases outside the gene matches: 4. CDR3 length equals 14 residues. CDR3 loop: CSATRQGDGNTIYF. The CDR3 nucleotides read TGCAGTGCTACCCGACAGGGGGATGGAAACACCATATATTTT.

The genes are TRBV7-8 and TRBJ2-1; 8 positions match TRBD2. With 0 bases clipped from V and 10 bases from J, the junction kept 17 bases outside the gene matches. The germline V gene has CDR1 SGHVS and CDR2 FQNEAQ. CDR3 length: 18 amino acids. In DNA, the CDR3 is TGTGCCAGCAGCTTAGCACTAGATGACCAGGGACGGGAGGGCGAGCAGTTCTTC. Translation: CASSLALDDQGREGEQFF. The complete variable domain, with remaining parts taken from reference TRBV7-8 and TRBJ2-1, reads GAGVSQSPRYKVAKRGQDVALRCDPISGHVSLFWYQQALGQGPEFLTYFQNEAQLDKSGLPSDRFFAERPEGSVSTLKIQRTQQEDSAVYLCASSLALDDQGREGEQFFGPGTRLTVL.

The chain is built from TRBV9 and TRBJ2-2; D remains ambiguous. Trimming removed 0 bases at V and 0 bases at J, with 9 bases between. Germline values: CDR1 SGDLS, CDR2 YYNGEE. The CDR3 totals 16 residues. In DNA, the CDR3 is TGTGCCAGCAGCGTAGGGTCAGCAGCGAACACCGGGGAGCTGTTTTTT. Amino acid sequence: CASSVGSAANTGELFF. The full variable domain, with the rest looked up from reference TRBV9 and TRBJ2-2, is DSGVTQTPKHLITATGQRVTLRCSPRSGDLSVYWYQQSLDQGLQFLIQYYNGEERAKGNILERFSAQQFPDLHSELNLSSLELGDSALYFCASSVGSAANTGELFFGEGSRLTVL.

The CDR3 sequence: CASSYNEKLFF. The CDR3 DNA reads as TGCGCCAGCAGCTACAATGAAAAACTGTTTTTT. The V and J genes are TRBV5-1 and TRBJ1-4; D gene uncertain. CDR3 size: 11 residues. V was trimmed by 3 bases and J by 5 bases, leaving 2 bases between them. Germline loops: CDR1 SGHRS, CDR2 YFSETQ.

The chain couples TRBV10-3 to TRBJ2-3, with D tentatively TRBD2 (5 bases). The ends were cut back, 7 bases at V and 2 bases at J, with 19 bases in the middle. Germline V gene sequence: CDR1 ENHRY, CDR2 SYGVKD. CDR3 size: 16 residues. The CDR3 here is CAIKPEASILTDTQYF. In DNA, the CDR3 is TGTGCCATCAAGCCCGAGGCTAGCATCCTCACAGATACGCAGTATTTT.

The CDR3 DNA reads TGTGCCAGCAGAGTGGTAAGGGTCTCGAACACTGAAGCTTTCTTT. This encodes CASRVVRVSNTEAFF. The chain is built from TRBV6-1 and TRBJ1-1, with unresolved D. The V gene lost 6 bases and the J gene lost 1 base, with 15 bases spanning the gap. The CDR3 covers 15 residues. The germline CDR1 and CDR2 sequences are MNHNS and SASEGT.

The J gene is TRBJ2-5, the V gene TRBV20-1; 12 positions match TRBD2. Looked up from germline, CDR1 is DFQATT and CDR2 is SNEGSKA (reference sequence). The CDR3 sequence is 15 residues long. V shed 3 bases and J 4 bases; nucleotides not matched to a gene: 6. This CDR3 is CSARLAGGPGETQYF. CDR3 nucleotide sequence: TGCAGTGCTAGGCTAGCGGGAGGGCCGGGAGAGACCCAGTACTTC.